Listed below are T cell receptor beta chains from one sample, sequenced in a study of CD8+ T cells in alopecia areata. Repertoires were generated with immunoSEQ multiplex PCR, while TCRdb's copy carries only in-frame clones and drops some. The data show under 250,000 clones, with just over 55% seen just once and over 4% held by the top ten. Sequencing used CD8+ T cells sorted from blood. These receptors originate from a human donor in good health. Both conserved end residues are part of each CDR3. Each record gives: clone size, V gene, D gene, J gene, CDR3 protein, CDR3 DNA. D genes are given only for firm matches. Expanded clones are given a class, and other clones once, few, many or no size at all.

abundance: NA
v_gene: TRBV5-6
d_gene: NA
j_gene: TRBJ2-3
CDR3aa: CASSLPGLDTQYF
CDR3nt: TGTGCCAGCAGCTTGCCGGGGTTAGATACGCAGTATTTT

abundance: NA
v_gene: TRBV11-2
d_gene: NA
j_gene: TRBJ2-7
CDR3aa: CASSLSSRDPNEQYF
CDR3nt: TGTGCCAGCAGCCTTTCGAGCAGGGACCCTAACGAGCAGTACTTC

abundance: NA
v_gene: TRBV13
d_gene: NA
j_gene: TRBJ1-1
CDR3aa: CASSPRRWNTEAFF
CDR3nt: TGTGCCAGCAGCCCACGGAGGTGGAACACTGAAGCTTTCTTT

abundance: NA
v_gene: TRBV5-1
d_gene: NA
j_gene: TRBJ2-3
CDR3aa: CASSPLLWGADTQYF
CDR3nt: TGCGCCAGCAGCCCCCTCCTTTGGGGAGCAGATACGCAGTATTTT

abundance: once
v_gene: TRBV6-1
d_gene: NA
j_gene: TRBJ1-2
CDR3aa: CASRPMDYGYTF
CDR3nt: TGTGCCAGCAGGCCCATGGACTATGGCTACACCTTC

abundance: NA
v_gene: TRBV7-7
d_gene: NA
j_gene: TRBJ2-7
CDR3aa: CASSYGRDRSYEQYF
CDR3nt: TGTGCCAGCAGCTACGGCCGGGACCGATCCTACGAGCAGTACTTC

abundance: few
v_gene: TRBV19
d_gene: TRBD2
j_gene: TRBJ2-3
CDR3aa: CASKPLRPSGGPDTQYF
CDR3nt: TGTGCCAGTAAGCCCCTCAGGCCTAGCGGGGGCCCAGATACGCAGTATTTT

abundance: NA
v_gene: TRBV29-1
d_gene: NA
j_gene: TRBJ2-7
CDR3aa: CSVVSAALSYEQYF
CDR3nt: TGCAGCGTTGTTTCGGCAGCTCTCTCCTACGAGCAGTACTTC

abundance: NA
v_gene: TRBV20-1
d_gene: NA
j_gene: TRBJ1-2
CDR3aa: CSAGDYGYTF
CDR3nt: TGCAGTGCCGGAGACTATGGCTACACCTTC

abundance: few
v_gene: TRBV28
d_gene: NA
j_gene: TRBJ2-5
CDR3aa: CATEGGETQYF
CDR3nt: TGTGCCACCGAGGGGGGAGAGACCCAGTACTTC

abundance: NA
v_gene: TRBV29-1
d_gene: TRBD1
j_gene: TRBJ1-2
CDR3aa: CSARGQADYGYTF
CDR3nt: TGCAGCGCACGAGGACAGGCCGACTATGGCTACACCTTC